The clone carrying this TCR beta chain was picked up many times. TCRdb re-clonotyped the PCR reads through MiXCR. The table records 25,000 to 40,000 clones, about 21% of them present only once. V lost 4 bases to trimming and J lost 6 bases; unmatched junction nucleotides: 5. Germline loops: CDR1 LGHNA, CDR2 YSLEER. The CDR3 loop spans 14 amino acids. The sample comes from a study of metastatic and nonmetastatic thyroid tumors. Each patient went into thyroid surgery without having received any treatment. The chain has TRBV4-3 and TRBJ2-3, with 9 bases matching TRBD1. Sequences were obtained from blood. The TCR comes from a female donor with papillary thyroid cancer or a benign thyroid nodule (not recorded which). Some clones in this sample may be carry-over from other donors' samples. The CDR3 spells CASSPWTGVDTQYF. In nucleotides, the CDR3 is TGCGCCAGCAGCCCATGGACAGGGGTGGATACGCAGTATTTT.